The clone carrying this T cell receptor beta chain was recorded many times. Each CDR3 protein gets one entry after TCRdb re-called the reads with MiXCR. The sample has roughly 250,000 distinct CDR3 sequences, under 30% seen once; the top ten hold more than 6.5%. This record belongs to a study of kidney transplant recipient with SARS-CoV-2 infection. CDR1 is LGHDT and CDR2 is YNNKEL in the germline V gene (reference sequence). Trimming took off 5 bases at V and 4 bases at J, with 23 bases between the two ends. CDR3 length: 17 amino acids. V and J are TRBV3-1 and TRBJ1-2; D not resolved. This receptor was taken from a male patient between 25 and 40 years old who had COVID-19 and was a kidney transplant recipient. Among the T cells, some may be from the graft donor. The specimen was a blood sample, collected at baseline and on roughly day 120 from a kidney transplant recipient. The CDR3 reads CASSVCPTLRKTYGYTF. In DNA, the CDR3 is TGTGCCAGCAGCGTGTGTCCCACCCTTCGAAAGACCTATGGCTACACCTTC.